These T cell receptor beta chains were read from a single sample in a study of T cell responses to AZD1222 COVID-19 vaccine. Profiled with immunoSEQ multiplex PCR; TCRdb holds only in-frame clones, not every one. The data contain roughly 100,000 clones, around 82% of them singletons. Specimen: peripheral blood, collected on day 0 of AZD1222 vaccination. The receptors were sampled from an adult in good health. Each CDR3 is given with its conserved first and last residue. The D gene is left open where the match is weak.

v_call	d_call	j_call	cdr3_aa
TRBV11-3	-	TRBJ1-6	CASSLDVGARPLHF
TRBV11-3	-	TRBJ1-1	CASSSGGANTEAFF
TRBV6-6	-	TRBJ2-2	CASSGSLGGSGELFF
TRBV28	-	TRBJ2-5	CASSFEGTLQETQYF
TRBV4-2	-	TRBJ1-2	CASSQDRQGYYGYTF
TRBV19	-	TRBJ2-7	CASSGGTYEQYF
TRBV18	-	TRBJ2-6	CASTGANVLTF
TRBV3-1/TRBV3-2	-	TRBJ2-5	CASSRQEETQYF
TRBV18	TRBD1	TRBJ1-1	CASSPGQGPSGTEAFF
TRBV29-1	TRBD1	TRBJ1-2	CSVSRRGTGGYGYTF
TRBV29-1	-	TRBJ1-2	CSVEYTGPGGYTF
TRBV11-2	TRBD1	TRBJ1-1	CASSTGTGRTEAFF
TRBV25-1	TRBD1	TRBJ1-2	CASSEDRVVTGYTF
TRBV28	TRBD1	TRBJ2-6	CASSVTGARANVLTF
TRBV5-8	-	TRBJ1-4	CASSLVRGASTNEKLFF
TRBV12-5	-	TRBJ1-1	CASAHGTPNTEAFF
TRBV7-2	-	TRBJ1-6	CASSFDSYSPLHF
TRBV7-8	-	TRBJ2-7	CASSLPREDEQYF
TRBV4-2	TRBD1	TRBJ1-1	CASSQPPDRVVGNTEAFF
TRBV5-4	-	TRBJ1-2	CASSPDENYGYTF
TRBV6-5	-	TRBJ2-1	CASRDIALEQFF